A selection of T cell receptor beta chains follows, all from one sample in a study of T cells after yellow fever vaccination. A single record per CDR3 protein comes from TCRdb applying MiXCR to the 5' RACE reads. This table has under 90,000 distinct CDR3 sequences, over 6% appearing once. The specimen comprised CD8+ T cells sorted from PBMCs, sampled 45 days after the first yellow fever vaccination. Every receptor here comes from a man between 18 and 35 years old who received the YFV17D yellow fever vaccine. Each CDR3 is given with its conserved first and last residue. D genes are given only for firm matches. Expanded clones get a size class; other rows say once, few or many, or leave the size out.

clone size: NA; D gene: NA; V gene: TRBV10-2; J gene: TRBJ1-2; CDR3 protein: CASREDSPYGYTF; CDR3 DNA: TGCGCCAGCAGGGAGGACAGCCCATATGGCTACACCTTC
clone size: NA; D gene: NA; V gene: TRBV4-2; J gene: TRBJ2-2; CDR3 protein: CASSPTLTGELFF; CDR3 DNA: TGTGCCAGCAGCCCTACACTTACCGGGGAGCTGTTTTTT
clone size: many; D gene: TRBD2; V gene: TRBV12-3/TRBV12-4; J gene: TRBJ2-1; CDR3 protein: CASSPPGLADNEQFF; CDR3 DNA: TGTGCCAGCAGCCCGCCGGGACTAGCGGACAATGAGCAGTTCTTC
clone size: few; D gene: TRBD2; V gene: TRBV7-2; J gene: TRBJ2-2; CDR3 protein: CASSYGTSFGELFF; CDR3 DNA: TGTGCCAGCAGCTACGGGACTAGCTTCGGGGAGCTGTTTTTT
clone size: NA; D gene: NA; V gene: TRBV6-5; J gene: TRBJ1-1; CDR3 protein: CASSHSRGLSTEAFF; CDR3 DNA: TGTGCCAGCAGTCACTCCCGAGGTCTGAGTACTGAAGCTTTCTTT
clone size: NA; D gene: NA; V gene: TRBV7-7; J gene: TRBJ2-1; CDR3 protein: CASSLGGAADEQFF; CDR3 DNA: TGTGCTAGCAGCTTAGGAGGGGCGGCCGATGAGCAGTTCTTC
clone size: many; D gene: TRBD1; V gene: TRBV5-1; J gene: TRBJ2-5; CDR3 protein: CASSAGQGARETQYF; CDR3 DNA: TGCGCCAGCAGCGCGGGACAGGGGGCTCGAGAGACCCAGTACTTC
clone size: few; D gene: NA; V gene: TRBV12-5; J gene: TRBJ1-2; CDR3 protein: CASGTREDYGYTF; CDR3 DNA: TGTGCTAGTGGGACAAGGGAGGACTATGGCTACACCTTC
clone size: many; D gene: TRBD1; V gene: TRBV6-2/TRBV6-3; J gene: TRBJ2-3; CDR3 protein: CASRRRGGTGPGDTQYF; CDR3 DNA: TGTGCCAGCCGACGGCGAGGAGGGACAGGGCCTGGGGATACGCAGTATTTT
clone size: NA; D gene: NA; V gene: TRBV5-1; J gene: TRBJ2-6; CDR3 protein: CASRAGNSGANVLTF; CDR3 DNA: TGCGCCAGCCGCGCGGGGAACTCTGGGGCCAACGTCCTGACTTTC
clone size: many; D gene: NA; V gene: TRBV29-1; J gene: TRBJ2-5; CDR3 protein: CSFFTMATRETQYF; CDR3 DNA: TGCAGCTTCTTTACGATGGCAACAAGGGAGACCCAGTACTTC
clone size: many; D gene: TRBD2; V gene: TRBV9; J gene: TRBJ2-3; CDR3 protein: CASSVEGGLGGADTQYF; CDR3 DNA: TGTGCCAGCAGCGTAGAAGGGGGACTAGGAGGCGCAGATACGCAGTATTTT
clone size: many; D gene: NA; V gene: TRBV7-2; J gene: TRBJ2-3; CDR3 protein: CASGTQKEDGGSTDTQYF; CDR3 DNA: TGTGCCAGCGGGACGCAAAAGGAGGACGGTGGGAGCACAGATACGCAGTATTTT
clone size: few; D gene: TRBD2; V gene: TRBV4-1; J gene: TRBJ2-1; CDR3 protein: CASSQVGAGGRIYNEQFF; CDR3 DNA: TGCGCCAGCAGCCAAGTCGGGGCGGGGGGGCGGATTTACAATGAGCAGTTCTTC
clone size: many; D gene: NA; V gene: TRBV12-3/TRBV12-4; J gene: TRBJ2-1; CDR3 protein: CASSYLTAYNEQFF; CDR3 DNA: TGTGCCAGCAGTTACTTGACAGCCTACAATGAGCAGTTCTTC
clone size: many; D gene: NA; V gene: TRBV3-1; J gene: TRBJ2-7; CDR3 protein: CASSQVLGLGPYEQYF; CDR3 DNA: TGTGCCAGCAGCCAAGTCCTAGGACTGGGGCCCTACGAGCAGTACTTC
clone size: many; D gene: TRBD1; V gene: TRBV7-8; J gene: TRBJ2-5; CDR3 protein: CASSLRFWDRGNGETQYF; CDR3 DNA: TGTGCCAGCAGCTTACGGTTTTGGGACAGGGGGAATGGAGAGACCCAGTACTTC
clone size: NA; D gene: TRBD2; V gene: TRBV30; J gene: TRBJ2-3; CDR3 protein: CAWSGILAVTDTQYF; CDR3 DNA: TGTGCCTGGAGTGGCATACTAGCGGTCACAGATACGCAGTATTTT
clone size: NA; D gene: NA; V gene: TRBV20-1; J gene: TRBJ1-2; CDR3 protein: CSARGDRIDSYGYTF; CDR3 DNA: TGCAGTGCTAGAGGCGATAGGATTGACAGCTATGGCTACACCTTC
clone size: NA; D gene: NA; V gene: TRBV5-4; J gene: TRBJ2-1; CDR3 protein: CASSPWPRNEQFF; CDR3 DNA: TGTGCCAGCAGCCCGTGGCCGAGGAATGAGCAGTTCTTC
clone size: few; D gene: TRBD1; V gene: TRBV6-2/TRBV6-3; J gene: TRBJ2-4; CDR3 protein: CASSYRTGSAKNIQYF; CDR3 DNA: TGTGCCAGCAGTTACCGGACAGGGTCAGCCAAAAACATTCAGTACTTC
clone size: many; D gene: NA; V gene: TRBV20-1; J gene: TRBJ1-1; CDR3 protein: CSAIENTEAFF; CDR3 DNA: TGCAGTGCGATTGAGAACACTGAAGCTTTCTTT
clone size: many; D gene: NA; V gene: TRBV28; J gene: TRBJ2-6; CDR3 protein: CATSGRDSGANVLTF; CDR3 DNA: TGTGCCACCTCTGGACGGGACTCTGGGGCCAACGTCCTGACTTTC
clone size: NA; D gene: NA; V gene: TRBV6-5; J gene: TRBJ1-1; CDR3 protein: CASSYSSRGNTEAFF; CDR3 DNA: TGTGCCAGCAGTTACTCTTCCCGGGGGAACACTGAAGCTTTCTTT
clone size: many; D gene: NA; V gene: TRBV29-1; J gene: TRBJ2-1; CDR3 protein: CSVEGGAEYEQFF; CDR3 DNA: TGCAGCGTTGAAGGGGGGGCCGAGTATGAGCAGTTCTTC
clone size: few; D gene: NA; V gene: TRBV7-6; J gene: TRBJ2-3; CDR3 protein: CASSLSHEADTQYF; CDR3 DNA: TGTGCCAGCAGCTTAAGCCATGAGGCAGATACGCAGTATTTT
clone size: many; D gene: NA; V gene: TRBV12-3/TRBV12-4; J gene: TRBJ2-2; CDR3 protein: CATLSGGRPGELFF; CDR3 DNA: TGTGCCACCTTAAGTGGGGGGCGCCCCGGGGAGCTGTTTTTT
clone size: few; D gene: TRBD2; V gene: TRBV20-1; J gene: TRBJ2-1; CDR3 protein: CCARGLAGVSSYNEQFF; CDR3 DNA: TGCTGTGCTAGGGGACTAGCGGGGGTTAGCTCCTACAATGAGCAGTTCTTC
clone size: many; D gene: TRBD2; V gene: TRBV20-1; J gene: TRBJ2-1; CDR3 protein: CSATLLGGAVGEQFF; CDR3 DNA: TGCAGTGCTACCCTACTCGGGGGGGCCGTTGGTGAGCAGTTCTTC
clone size: many; D gene: TRBD2; V gene: TRBV28; J gene: TRBJ2-3; CDR3 protein: CASNPQGGDTQYF; CDR3 DNA: TGTGCCAGCAATCCCCAGGGAGGGGATACGCAGTATTTT
clone size: few; D gene: NA; V gene: TRBV20-1; J gene: TRBJ2-1; CDR3 protein: CSASGGYNEQFF; CDR3 DNA: TGCAGTGCTAGCGGGGGATACAATGAGCAGTTCTTC
clone size: many; D gene: NA; V gene: TRBV19; J gene: TRBJ2-1; CDR3 protein: CASSIKPLLQGYNEQFF; CDR3 DNA: TGTGCCAGTAGTATAAAGCCCCTCTTACAGGGCTACAATGAGCAGTTCTTC
clone size: NA; D gene: TRBD1; V gene: TRBV4-1; J gene: TRBJ1-5; CDR3 protein: CASSQEGAGQGDQPQHF; CDR3 DNA: TGCGCCAGCAGCCAAGAAGGGGCGGGACAGGGTGATCAGCCCCAGCATTTT
clone size: few; D gene: NA; V gene: TRBV19; J gene: TRBJ2-1; CDR3 protein: CASSIRTVSYNEQFF; CDR3 DNA: TGTGCCAGTAGTATCCGGACAGTTTCCTACAATGAGCAGTTCTTC
clone size: many; D gene: NA; V gene: TRBV20-1; J gene: TRBJ2-1; CDR3 protein: CSATKWNEQFF; CDR3 DNA: TGCAGTGCGACGAAATGGAATGAGCAGTTCTTC
clone size: NA; D gene: NA; V gene: TRBV6-1; J gene: TRBJ2-1; CDR3 protein: CASSEVPGIPADNEQFF; CDR3 DNA: TGTGCCAGCAGTGAAGTACCCGGGATCCCAGCCGACAATGAGCAGTTCTTC
clone size: many; D gene: TRBD2; V gene: TRBV7-3; J gene: TRBJ2-5; CDR3 protein: CASSSGLAGVRNQETQYF; CDR3 DNA: TGTGCCAGCAGCTCCGGACTAGCGGGGGTTCGTAATCAAGAGACCCAGTACTTC
clone size: NA; D gene: TRBD1; V gene: TRBV6-5; J gene: TRBJ2-7; CDR3 protein: CASSFTGGYYEQYF; CDR3 DNA: TGTGCCAGCAGTTTCACAGGGGGCTATTACGAGCAGTACTTC
clone size: many; D gene: NA; V gene: TRBV20-1; J gene: TRBJ1-5; CDR3 protein: CSASSRSEGSNQPQHF; CDR3 DNA: TGCAGTGCTAGTTCGCGTTCAGAGGGGAGCAATCAGCCCCAGCATTTT
clone size: many; D gene: NA; V gene: TRBV5-5; J gene: TRBJ1-5; CDR3 protein: CASSLVGWSNQPQHF; CDR3 DNA: TGTGCCAGCAGCTTGGTGGGGTGGAGCAATCAGCCCCAGCATTTT
clone size: NA; D gene: TRBD2; V gene: TRBV6-2/TRBV6-3; J gene: TRBJ2-7; CDR3 protein: CAAARGNSYEQYF; CDR3 DNA: TGTGCCGCGGCGCGGGGGAACTCCTACGAGCAGTACTTC
clone size: many; D gene: NA; V gene: TRBV28; J gene: TRBJ2-1; CDR3 protein: CASTPFGAGQFF; CDR3 DNA: TGTGCCAGCACACCCTTTGGGGCAGGCCAGTTCTTC
clone size: many; D gene: NA; V gene: TRBV7-6; J gene: TRBJ2-7; CDR3 protein: CASSSQYSGVYEQYF; CDR3 DNA: TGTGCCAGCAGCTCCCAGTATTCGGGGGTCTACGAGCAGTACTTC
clone size: few; D gene: TRBD2; V gene: TRBV2; J gene: TRBJ2-7; CDR3 protein: CASRESGGSLEQYF; CDR3 DNA: TGTGCCAGCAGAGAAAGCGGGGGCTCCCTCGAGCAGTACTTC
clone size: many; D gene: NA; V gene: TRBV7-9; J gene: TRBJ1-1; CDR3 protein: CASSLGPGANTEAFF; CDR3 DNA: TGTGCCAGCAGCTTAGGTCCAGGCGCAAACACTGAAGCTTTCTTT
clone size: many; D gene: TRBD1; V gene: TRBV15; J gene: TRBJ2-1; CDR3 protein: CATGQGESYNEQFF; CDR3 DNA: TGTGCCACCGGACAGGGGGAAAGCTACAATGAGCAGTTCTTC
clone size: NA; D gene: TRBD1; V gene: TRBV19; J gene: TRBJ2-1; CDR3 protein: CASETGGGEQFF; CDR3 DNA: TGTGCCAGTGAAACAGGGGGCGGTGAGCAGTTCTTC
clone size: many; D gene: TRBD2; V gene: TRBV24-1; J gene: TRBJ2-1; CDR3 protein: CATSDFSGGNEQFF; CDR3 DNA: TGTGCCACCAGTGATTTCTCGGGGGGGAATGAGCAGTTCTTC
clone size: NA; D gene: NA; V gene: TRBV2; J gene: TRBJ2-3; CDR3 protein: CASSETGGDTQYF; CDR3 DNA: TGTGCCAGCAGTGAAACCGGAGGGGATACGCAGTATTTT
clone size: many; D gene: NA; V gene: TRBV7-6; J gene: TRBJ1-3; CDR3 protein: CASSLDPRDPSGNTIYF; CDR3 DNA: TGTGCCAGCAGCTTAGACCCCAGGGACCCCTCTGGAAACACCATATATTTT